A single sample is the source of the 17 T cell receptor beta chains below, sequenced in a study of technical replicates of blood from a handful of donors. The assay was immunoSEQ multiplex PCR, and TCRdb's table has in-frame clones only and misses some. The sample has about 100,000 clones; 85% to 95% are singletons. Material: T cells isolated from PBMCs. The receptors shown here come from a human donor in good health.

The chain couples TRBV6-1 to TRBJ2-1, with TRBD2 matching 10 bases. Germline V CDR1 and CDR2: MNHNS, SASEGT. The CDR3 contains 16 residues. Unmatched junction bases numbered 8, after V lost 4 bases and J lost 5 bases. The CDR3 DNA follows: TGTGCCAGCAGTGTCCTTGTAGCGGGAGGTCACAATGAGCAGTTCTTC. Translated, it gives CASSVLVAGGHNEQFF.

This clone has only one observation. The chain links TRBV11-1 to TRBJ2-3; D not resolved. The CDR3 has 16 amino acids. Germline V gene lookup returns CDR1 SGHAT and CDR2 FQDESV (reference sequence). V was shortened by 4 bases and J by 0 bases, with 14 bases between the two germline ends. The CDR3 loop is CASSYGLVTSTDTQYF. CDR3 sequence (DNA): TGTGCCAGCAGCTACGGGTTGGTTACTAGCACAGATACGCAGTATTTT. The complete variable domain, with remaining parts taken from reference TRBV11-1 and TRBJ2-3, reads EAEVAQSPRYKITEKSQAVAFWCDPISGHATLYWYRQILGQGPELLVQFQDESVVDDSQLPKDRFSAERLKGVDSTLKIQPAELGDSAMYLCASSYGLVTSTDTQYFGPGTRLTVL.

The chain uses TRBV5-1 and TRBJ2-5, with D perhaps TRBD2 (6 bases). Germline values: CDR1 SGHRS, CDR2 YFSETQ. V shed 0 bases and J shed 2 bases, with 11 bases lying between them. The length of the CDR3 is 15 residues. The CDR3 protein is CASSLVSGVQETQYF. CDR3 coding DNA: TGCGCCAGCAGCTTGGTTAGCGGAGTACAAGAGACCCAGTACTTC.

The chain has TRBV25-1 and TRBJ2-7; the D is unclear. Per the germline V gene, CDR1 is MGHDK and CDR2 is SYGVNS. This CDR3 is 10 amino acids long. The V gene lost 7 bases and the J gene lost 2 bases, with 3 bases spanning the gap. In DNA, the CDR3 is TGTGCCAGCACCGCCTACGAGCAGTACTTC. Translated, it gives CASTAYEQYF.

This chain links TRBV29-1 with TRBJ2-5; tentative D call: TRBD1 (6 bases). Deletions cut 3 bases from V and 2 bases from J, with 10 bases between. CDR1 is SQVTM and CDR2 is ANQGSEA in the germline V gene. The CDR3 has 13 amino acids. The CDR3 DNA reads TGCAGCGTTGATAGGGACATACAAGAGACCCAGTACTTC. Translated, it gives CSVDRDIQETQYF.

The chain joins TRBV29-1 to TRBJ2-2, with TRBD2 matching 10 bases. V lost 4 bases and J lost 6; bases outside the gene matches: 8. CDR3 length: 15 residues. Germline V gives CDR1 SQVTM, CDR2 ANQGSEA. The CDR3 DNA reads as TGCAGCGTTGTCCAAGCGGGAGGGGTTTCCGGGGAGCTGTTTTTT. It yields the protein CSVVQAGGVSGELFF.

V is TRBV19 and J is TRBJ2-2, with D hard to call. In germline, CDR1 is LNHDA, CDR2 SQIVND (reference sequence). V gave up 3 bases and J gave up 4 bases, with 6 bases separating them. The CDR3 spans 13 residues. The CDR3 nucleotides are TGTGCCAGTAGTATTGCGGTCACCGGGGAGCTGTTTTTT. Translating gives CASSIAVTGELFF. Drawing the rest from reference TRBV19 and TRBJ2-2, the complete variable domain is DGGITQSPKYLFRKEGQNVTLSCEQNLNHDAMYWYRQDPGQGLRLIYYSQIVNDFQKGDIAEGYSVSREKKESFPLTVTSAQKNPTAFYLCASSIAVTGELFFGEGSRLTVL.

V gene TRBV4-2 combines with J gene TRBJ1-1; possible D gene TRBD1, 6 bases. The V and J ends lost 1 base and 4 bases respectively, with 16 bases between them. The CDR3 consists of 16 residues. Germline V CDR1 and CDR2: LGHNA, YNFKEQ. The CDR3 DNA is TGTGCCAGCAGCCAAGCAACTGGGGGCTGGAGCACTGAAGCTTTCTTT. It codes for CASSQATGGWSTEAFF.

The V gene is TRBV11-2, the J gene TRBJ1-4; no reliable D call. V dropped 5 bases and J dropped 3 bases, with 16 bases sitting between them. This CDR3 has 16 residues. In germline, CDR1 is SGHAT, CDR2 FQNNGV. The CDR3 nucleotides are TGTGCCAGCAGCCGCGGTGCGGGTGGGGCTAATGAAAAACTGTTTTTT. It codes for CASSRGAGGANEKLFF.

The chain links TRBV28 to TRBJ2-7; TRBD2 matches 9 bases. The germline V gene encodes CDR1 MDHEN and CDR2 SYDVKM. The CDR3 is 16 amino acids. V trimming: 6 bases; J trimming: 5 bases; junction bases outside the gene matches: 14. This CDR3 reads CASSADRRGGRDEQYF. The CDR3 nucleotides are TGTGCCAGCAGCGCTGACAGGAGAGGCGGGAGGGACGAGCAGTACTTC.

The rearrangement joins TRBV2 to TRBJ1-1; possibly TRBD1 for D (6 bases). CDR1 and CDR2 (germline): SNHLY, FYNNEI. The CDR3 is 11 amino acids. V lost 6 bases, J lost 8 bases, and 10 bases lay in between. CDR3 residues: CASRTGTEAFF. For the CDR3, the DNA is TGTGCCAGCAGAACGGGGACAGAAGCTTTCTTT.

The rearrangement uses TRBV9 and TRBJ2-7; D is perhaps TRBD2 (6 bases). The germline V and J ends were trimmed by 2 bases and 2 bases, with 14 bases remaining between them. The CDR3 has 15 residues. Germline V gene sequence: CDR1 SGDLS, CDR2 YYNGEE. The CDR3 sequence: CASSVRAGRPYEQYF. The CDR3, as DNA: TGTGCCAGCAGCGTTCGAGCGGGCAGACCCTACGAGCAGTACTTC.

This clone was seen just once. The chain combines TRBV4-1 with TRBJ1-2; the match to TRBD1 covers 8 bases. Looked up from germline, CDR1 is MGHRA and CDR2 is YSYEKL. The trim removed 3 bases at V and 5 bases at J, leaving 8 bases unmatched. The CDR3 has 15 residues. CDR3 region: CASSHTDRGIYGYTF. The CDR3 region has the DNA TGCGCCAGCAGCCATACCGACAGGGGCATTTATGGCTACACCTTC.

V is TRBV6-5 and J is TRBJ2-1; 11 bases align to TRBD1. CDR3 length: 15 residues. In germline, CDR1 is MNHEY, CDR2 SVGAGI. V shed 2 bases and J 10 bases; nucleotides not matched to a gene: 7. The CDR3 here is CASSYLGTGGHEQFF. CDR3 bases: TGTGCCAGCAGTTACCTAGGGACAGGGGGACACGAGCAGTTCTTC.

The chain combines TRBV7-8 with TRBJ2-3; 7 bases fit TRBD2. The CDR3 is made up of 16 amino acids. V lost 5 bases, J lost 4 bases, and 12 bases stayed unmatched. Germline V CDR1 and CDR2: SGHVS, FQNEAQ. The CDR3, as DNA: TGTGCCAGCAGCGACCGGGCGGGAGTATATGCAGATACGCAGTATTTT. It specifies CASSDRAGVYADTQYF.

The genes are TRBV19 and TRBJ1-3; tentative D call: TRBD1 (5 bases). CDR3 size: 17 residues. V lost 8 bases, J lost 9 bases, and 29 bases lay in between. Germline CDR1 reads LNHDA; CDR2 reads SQIVND (reference sequence). The CDR3 protein is CASFPGGGGGDLSTIYF. Written as DNA, the CDR3 is TGTGCCAGTTTTCCGGGCGGAGGAGGAGGGGATCTCAGCACCATATATTTT.

This chain joins TRBV19 and TRBJ2-5; TRBD1 agrees at 8 bases. Trimming cost V 7 bases and J 5 bases; bases outside gene matches: 12. From germline, CDR1 is LNHDA and CDR2 SQIVND (reference sequence). This CDR3 spans 15 amino acids. CDR3: CASTQRQGSGETQYF. CDR3 nucleotides: TGTGCCAGTACTCAAAGACAGGGGTCGGGCGAGACCCAGTACTTC.